A single sample gave rise to the 19 T cell receptor beta chains below, sequenced in a study of blood T cell repertoires in COVID-19. Some clones are missing from TCRdb's copy, which holds only in-frame ones; the method was immunoSEQ multiplex PCR. The profile shows around 500,000 clones, about nine tenths of them singletons. The sequencing sample was made of PBMCs or T cells enriched from blood (not recorded which). The receptors here all came from a woman aged 55-70 years who had recovered from COVID-19.

This clone was counted once. The rearrangement uses TRBV5-4 and TRBJ1-2; 8 positions match TRBD1. This CDR3 comprises 12 residues. V dropped 10 bases and J dropped 4; count of bases not matched to a gene: 6. Germline-derived CDR1 and CDR2 are SGHNT and YYREEE (reference sequence). CDR3 coding DNA: TGTGCCGGGCGGGACAGGAGCTATGGCTACACCTTC. Translating it yields CAGRDRSYGYTF.

The V gene is TRBV10-1, the J gene TRBJ2-3; weak D call: TRBD2 (6 bases). Germline CDR1 WNHNN, CDR2 SYGVQD (reference sequence). The CDR3 totals 15 residues. V was clipped by 0 bases and J by 3 bases, with 10 bases between them. The chain's CDR3 is CASSESGSGTDTQYF. The CDR3 nucleotides are TGCGCCAGCAGTGAGTCCGGTAGCGGAACAGATACGCAGTATTTT.

Worth noting for this clone: In the same sample, other DNA sequences code for this CDR3. The chain employs TRBV3-1 (or the pseudogene TRBV3-2) and TRBJ2-3, with 8 bases lining up with TRBD1. The CDR3 has 14 amino acids. Germline loops: CDR1 LGHDT, CDR2 YNNKEL (reference sequence). V dropped 4 bases and J dropped 3; count of bases not matched to a gene: 3. CDR3 residues: CASSLGQGTDTQYF. CDR3 DNA sequence: TGTGCCAGCAGCCTCGGACAGGGTACAGATACGCAGTATTTT.

The CDR3 DNA sequence: TGTGCCAGCAGCATGCAGACAGACGAGCAGTACTTC. Translating it yields CASSMQTDEQYF. The rearrangement uses TRBV7-2 and TRBJ2-7; possible D gene TRBD1, 5 bases. V was shortened by 5 bases and J by 5 bases, with 10 bases between the two germline ends. This CDR3 has 12 amino acids. Germline-derived CDR1 and CDR2 are SGHTA and FQGNSA.

This clone is a singleton in its sample. At one boundary the junction diverges from the germline segment, which might be a read error. The V gene is TRBV2, the J gene TRBJ2-1, with D perhaps assigned TRBD1 or TRBD2 (6 bases each). CDR1 is SNHLY, CDR2 FYNNEI, per germline. This CDR3 spans 14 amino acids. The CDR3 loop is CASREGGLDNEQFF. CDR3 DNA: TGTGCCAGCAGGGAAGGGGGACTGGACAATGAGCAGTTCTTC.

The J gene is TRBJ1-2, the V gene TRBV13, with D perhaps TRBD1 (6 bases). V was clipped by 3 bases and J by 2 bases, with 7 bases between them. This CDR3 comprises 13 residues. The germline V gene encodes CDR1 PRHDT and CDR2 FYEKMQ (reference sequence). The CDR3 sequence: CASSFTGNYGYTF. CDR3 DNA sequence: TGTGCCAGCAGCTTTACAGGGAACTATGGCTACACCTTC.

In this sample, this clone turned up once. The rearrangement links TRBV2 to TRBJ1-5; 8 nucleotides agree with TRBD1. CDR1 and CDR2 from the germline V gene are SNHLY and FYNNEI. V gave up 4 bases and J gave up 8 bases; unmatched junction bases: 4. The CDR3 is 13 amino acids. DNA for the CDR3: TGTGCCAGCAGTGGGCAGGGGGCCAAGCCCCAGCATTTT. Protein sequence: CASSGQGAKPQHF.

This clone has a single count. The chain recombines TRBV6-4 with TRBJ2-2, with 9 bases that match TRBD2. The length of the CDR3 is 13 residues. Trimming cost V 9 bases and J 6 bases; bases outside gene matches: 5. Germline V gene sequence: CDR1 MRHNA, CDR2 SNTAGT. This CDR3 reads CASRGGASGELFF. The DNA for the CDR3 is TGTGCCAGTCGCGGGGGGGCCTCCGGGGAGCTGTTTTTT.

V and J are TRBV10-1 and TRBJ1-2; TRBD1 agrees at 7 bases. CDR1 and CDR2 (germline): WNHNN, SYGVQD (reference sequence). Trimming cost V 5 bases and J 3 bases; bases outside gene matches: 9. This CDR3 has 15 amino acids. The CDR3 DNA sequence: TGCGCCAGCAGTCCCTCGGACAGGCCTTACTATGGCTACACCTTC. Translating it yields CASSPSDRPYYGYTF.

This clone was seen a single time. This sequence joins TRBV5-1 and TRBJ1-2, with D possibly TRBD1 on 5 matching bases. Trimming shortened V by 0 bases and J by 3 bases, and 12 bases separated the two germline ends. Germline CDR1 SGHRS, CDR2 YFSETQ. The CDR3 spans 15 residues. CDR3 sequence reads: CASSLGGGKDYGYTF. DNA for the CDR3: TGCGCCAGCAGCTTGGGCGGGGGGAAGGACTATGGCTACACCTTC.

This clone was counted a few times. V and J are TRBV6-5 and TRBJ1-2; D not certain. The V gene's germline CDR1 is MNHEY and CDR2 SVGAGI. V was pared by 0 bases and J by 6 bases, with 14 bases between. This CDR3 region has 15 residues. CDR3 DNA: TGTGCCAGCAGTTACTCCGACGCACGTCGGGATGGCTACACCTTC. Amino acids: CASSYSDARRDGYTF.

CDR3 loop: CASRAGTGSTGELFF. CDR3 coding DNA: TGTGCCAGCAGGGCCGGGACAGGGAGCACCGGGGAGCTGTTTTTT. The rearrangement links TRBV2 to TRBJ2-2, with TRBD1 identical over 9 bases. CDR1 is SNHLY, CDR2 FYNNEI, per germline. CDR3 length equals 15 residues. The V and J ends lost 6 bases and 4 bases, in that order; junction bases with no gene match: 6.

J is TRBJ2-3 and V is TRBV9, with D unresolved. Germline V lookup: CDR1 SGDLS, CDR2 YYNGEE. This CDR3 spans 14 amino acids. Trimming removed 6 bases from V and 0 bases from J, with 11 bases in between. The CDR3 region is CASTPSRSTDTQYF. DNA of the CDR3: TGTGCCAGCACTCCAAGTAGAAGCACAGATACGCAGTATTTT.

This rearrangement joins TRBV29-1 to TRBJ1-1; the D gene is possibly TRBD1 (6 bases). The germline V and J ends were trimmed by 4 bases and 1 base, with 10 bases remaining between them. CDR1 is SQVTM and CDR2 is ANQGSEA in the germline V gene. The CDR3 spans 13 residues. The CDR3 sequence: CSVGKGQNTEAFF. The CDR3, as DNA: TGCAGCGTTGGTAAGGGACAGAACACTGAAGCTTTCTTT.

The chain links TRBV11-3 to TRBJ1-1; D might be TRBD1 (5 bases). The CDR3 totals 13 residues. Between the trimmed V and J ends, which lost 3 bases and 3 bases, there was a span of 8 bases. From germline, CDR1 is SGHNT and CDR2 YENEEA. Written as DNA, the CDR3 is TGTGCCAGCAGCTTCCGCAGGGACACTGAAGCTTTCTTT. Translation gives CASSFRRDTEAFF.

Comments on this clone: It may be a read error: a sequence one base away is much more abundant. This sequence joins TRBV3-1 (or the pseudogene TRBV3-2) and TRBJ1-6, with 9 positions matching TRBD1. V shed 4 bases and J 7 bases; nucleotides not matched to a gene: 2. The germline CDR1 and CDR2 sequences are LGHDT and YNNKEL (reference sequence). The CDR3 runs to 14 residues. The CDR3 region has the DNA TGTGCCAGCAGCCCGGACAGGGGAAATTCACCCCTCCACTTT. Translated: CASSPDRGNSPLHF.

The chain employs TRBV2 and TRBJ1-4, with D possibly TRBD1 on 5 matching bases. There are 13 residues in the CDR3. The V gene's germline CDR1 is SNHLY and CDR2 FYNNEI. V was pared by 6 bases and J by 8 bases, with 13 bases between. The CDR3 is CASRGEGREKLFF. The CDR3 coding sequence is TGTGCCAGCAGAGGGGAAGGGCGGGAAAAACTGTTTTTT.

V usage is TRBV12-3 or TRBV12-4 and J usage is TRBJ2-7; D is undetermined. This CDR3 is built from 13 residues. V lost 2 bases, J lost 3 bases, and 8 bases lay in between. As DNA, the CDR3 is TGTGCCAGCAGTTTAAAGCCGGGCTACGAGCAGTACTTC. It specifies CASSLKPGYEQYF.

The rearrangement uses TRBV5-6 and TRBJ2-7; TRBD1 matches 8 bases. Germline values: CDR1 SGHDT, CDR2 YYEEEE. V shed 4 bases and J 4 bases; nucleotides not matched to a gene: 10. CDR3 length: 15 amino acids. CDR3 amino acids: CASSLKGQGAYEQYF. DNA of the CDR3: TGTGCCAGCAGCCTGAAAGGGCAGGGGGCTTACGAGCAGTACTTC.